This record concerns one TCR beta chain sequence. Its antigen remains unknown. The data are from a study of T cells in localized non-small cell lung cancer. TCRdb's copy holds only in-frame clones and misses some; the assay was immunoSEQ multiplex PCR. The data contain approximately 76,000 clones, over 75% of them singletons. This CDR3 contains 16 residues. CDR1 and CDR2 from the germline V gene are LGHNA and YSLEER. With 1 base clipped from V and 5 bases from J, the junction kept 5 bases outside the gene matches. Study findings and constraints: Maximal T cell clonality occurred in uninvolved adjacent lung, with tumor ranking below it.

Material: peripheral blood, obtained before any cancer treatment. The chain carries TRBV4-3 and TRBJ2-2, with TRBD2 matching 9 bases. The TCR was taken from an older female donor with stage I lung adenocarcinoma. This CDR3 is CASSQVAGVWTGELFF. For the CDR3, the DNA is TGCGCCAGCAGCCAAGTAGCGGGAGTCTGGACCGGGGAGCTGTTTTTT.